The clone carrying this T cell receptor beta chain showed up just once. Its cognate antigen is unknown. Libraries were prepared by immunoSEQ multiplex PCR; TCRdb keeps only in-frame clonotypes and omits some of them. In the table there are some 120,000 clones, roughly nine tenths of which are singletons. The sample belongs to a study of T cell responses to AZD1222 COVID-19 vaccine. Study findings and constraints: Repertoire sampling was restricted to post-peak T cell response timepoints. Possibly, clonal diversity was underestimated; donors were largely white British and included more females.

Per germline, CDR1 SGHVS and CDR2 FQNEAQ. The CDR3 has 14 residues. Trimming pared 1 base from V and 5 bases from J, leaving 11 bases between. The rearrangement joins TRBV7-8 to TRBJ1-2; no reliable D call. Sample: peripheral blood, taken on day 0 of AZD1222 vaccination. This receptor was obtained from an adult in good health. CDR3 DNA sequence: TGTGCCAGCAGCTTAGTAGAGACCTATTATGGCTACACCTTC. This translates into CASSLVETYYGYTF.